This TCR beta chain is drawn from a study of T cell repertoires in aging, cancer and after chemotherapy. Study summary: Glioblastoma patients receiving temozolomide-based therapy gave paired samples before and after chemotherapy.

Amplification of TCR beta used genomic DNA extracted from peripheral blood. Findings and caveats of the study: In healthy donors, age-related TCR diversity loss mainly reflected lost richness. Age-matched healthy donors had significantly more diverse, less clonal blood TCR repertoires than untreated cancer patients.

Rearranged V-D-J TRB sequences were amplified with a mixed TRB-A/B primer pool. TCRdb redid the calling of the multiplex PCR reads with MiXCR, one entry per CDR3 protein. The sample records a few thousand distinct CDR3 sequences, nearly 70% being singletons. The table lists this clonotype with a few counts. As yet, its antigen is unknown. Germline loops: CDR1 MNHEY, CDR2 SMNVEV (reference sequence). V lost 5 bases and J lost 0; bases outside the gene matches: 5. The CDR3 spans 15 residues. The material sequenced was blood. This chain connects TRBV27 to TRBJ2-7; 9 positions match TRBD1. The TCR originated in a human donor with a solid tumor. The CDR3 loop is CASSLRDRASYEQYF. As DNA, the CDR3 is TGTGCCAGCAGTCTACGGGACAGGGCCTCCTACGAGCAGTACTTC.